The present T cell receptor beta chain was sequenced within a study of PD-L1 blockade in urothelial cancer. Findings of the study overall: Improved survival was predicted by pretreatment blood TCR clonality below the median.

A remark on this clone: Its specificity is unknown.

Germline V gene lookup returns CDR1 PRHDT and CDR2 FYEKMQ (reference sequence). V gave up 5 bases and J gave up 3 bases; unmatched junction bases: 2. The CDR3 has 14 amino acids. Assay used: immunoSEQ multiplex PCR; TCRdb lists only in-frame clones, some missing. The sample carries some 45,000 clones, about 87% recorded once. Sequences were derived from PBMCs, sampled around atezolizumab (anti-PD-L1) treatment. The chain recombines TRBV13 with TRBJ2-5, with TRBD1 matching 11 bases. The clonotype comes from a man older than 75 with urothelial cancer. DNA of the CDR3: TGTGCCAGCAGCGGGGACAGGGGGAAAGAGACCCAGTACTTC. Protein sequence: CASSGDRGKETQYF.